Listed here is a single T cell receptor beta chain. The data were obtained in a study of blood T cell repertoires in COVID-19. Study context: In each case, the material was cDNA or gDNA derived from T cells, B-cell-depleted T cells, or PBMCs.

CDR1 and CDR2 (germline): MNHEY, SMNVEV (reference sequence). The CDR3 is 13 residues long. The ends lost 5 bases at V and 6 bases at J; junction bases unmatched: 7. Here immunoSEQ multiplex PCR was the method, and the copy in TCRdb shows in-frame clones only, minus some. The table shows 98,000 or so clones, with 85% to 90% occurring only once. The material sequenced was peripheral blood. The clonotype comes from a human donor in a cohort sampled during active COVID-19. The chain uses TRBV27 and TRBJ2-7, with 7 bases lining up with TRBD2. This CDR3 reads CASSRLALGEQYF. CDR3 sequence (DNA): TGTGCCAGCAGTAGACTAGCTTTGGGCGAGCAGTACTTC.